These 5 T cell receptor beta chains were all obtained from the same sample, sequenced in a study of blood T cell repertoires in COVID-19. Assay used: immunoSEQ multiplex PCR; TCRdb lists only in-frame clones, some missing. The data contain about 140,000 clones, roughly 80% of them singletons. Input material: peripheral blood. The receptors derive from a human donor in a cohort sampled during active COVID-19.

This rearrangement joins TRBV6-5 to TRBJ1-5; the D is unclear. Germline values: CDR1 MNHEY, CDR2 SVGAGI. The V and J ends lost 4 bases and 0 bases respectively, with 10 bases between them. CDR3 length equals 15 residues. The DNA of the CDR3 is TGTGCCAGCAGTTCGTCGGTTATTAGCAATCAGCCCCAGCATTTT. It is translated as CASSSSVISNQPQHF.

The chain couples TRBV19 to TRBJ2-5, with D perhaps TRBD1 (7 bases). Trimming took 9 bases from V and 2 from J, leaving 13 bases between them. This CDR3 has 13 amino acids. Germline V gives CDR1 LNHDA, CDR2 SQIVND (reference sequence). CDR3 loop: CASRRGVQETQYF. The CDR3 DNA follows: TGTGCCAGCCGCAGGGGGGTTCAAGAGACCCAGTACTTC.

The genes are TRBV6-1 and TRBJ1-2; 7 bases agree with TRBD1. The CDR3 spans 14 residues. V dropped 1 base and J dropped 8; count of bases not matched to a gene: 7. Germline assignment: CDR1 MNHNS and CDR2 SASEGT. As DNA, the CDR3 is TGTGCCAGCAGTGAAGGACAGGGTGTTGGGGGCTACACCTTC. Protein product: CASSEGQGVGGYTF.

This chain connects TRBV7-2 to TRBJ2-3; TRBD2 matches at 7 bases. J was trimmed by 3 bases and V by 0 bases; bases with no gene match: 6. CDR1 is SGHTA and CDR2 is FQGNSA in the germline V gene. There are 16 residues in the CDR3. The chain's CDR3 is CASSLALWGGTDTQYF. The DNA of the CDR3 is TGTGCCAGCAGCTTAGCGTTGTGGGGGGGAACAGATACGCAGTATTTT.

CDR3 DNA: TGTGCCAGCAGTTCTCCGAAGGGGGCCGGTTTCTATGGCTACACCTTC. Its protein product is CASSSPKGAGFYGYTF. The V gene is TRBV6-5, the J gene TRBJ1-2, with 7 bases aligning to TRBD1. V was clipped by 4 bases and J by 4 bases; unmatched bases: 12. CDR1 is MNHEY and CDR2 is SVGAGI in the germline V gene. The CDR3 covers 16 residues.